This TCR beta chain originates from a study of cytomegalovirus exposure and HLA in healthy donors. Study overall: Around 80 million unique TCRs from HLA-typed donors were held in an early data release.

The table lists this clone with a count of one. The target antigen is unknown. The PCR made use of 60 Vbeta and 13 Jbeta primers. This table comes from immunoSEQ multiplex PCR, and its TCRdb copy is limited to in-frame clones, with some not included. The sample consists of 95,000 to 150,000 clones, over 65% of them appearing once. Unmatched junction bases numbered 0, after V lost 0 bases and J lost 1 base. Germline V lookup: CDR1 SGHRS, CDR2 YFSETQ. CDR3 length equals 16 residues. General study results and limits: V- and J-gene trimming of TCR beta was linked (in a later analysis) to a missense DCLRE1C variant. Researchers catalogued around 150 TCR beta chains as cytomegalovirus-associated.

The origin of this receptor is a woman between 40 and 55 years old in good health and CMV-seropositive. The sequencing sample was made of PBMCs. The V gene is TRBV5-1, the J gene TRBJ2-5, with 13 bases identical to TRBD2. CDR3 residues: CASSLGLAGGQETQYF. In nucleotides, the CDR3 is TGCGCCAGCAGCTTGGGACTAGCGGGGGGCCAAGAGACCCAGTACTTC.